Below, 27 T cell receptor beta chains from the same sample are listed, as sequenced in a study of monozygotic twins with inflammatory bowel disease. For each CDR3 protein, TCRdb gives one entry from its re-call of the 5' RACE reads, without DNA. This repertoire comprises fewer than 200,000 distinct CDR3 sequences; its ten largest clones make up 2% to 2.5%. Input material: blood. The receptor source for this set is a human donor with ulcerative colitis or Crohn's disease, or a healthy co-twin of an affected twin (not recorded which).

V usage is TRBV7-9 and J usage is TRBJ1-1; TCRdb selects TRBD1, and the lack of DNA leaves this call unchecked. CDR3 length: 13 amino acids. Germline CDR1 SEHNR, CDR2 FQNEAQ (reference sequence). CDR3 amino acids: CASSLDTGAEAFF. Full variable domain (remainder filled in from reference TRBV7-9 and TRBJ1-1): DTGVSQNPRHKITKRGQNVTFRCDPISEHNRLYWYRQTLGQGPEFLTYFQNEAQLEKSRLLSDRFSAERPKGSFSTLEIQRTEQGDSAMYLCASSLDTGAEAFFGQGTRLTVV.

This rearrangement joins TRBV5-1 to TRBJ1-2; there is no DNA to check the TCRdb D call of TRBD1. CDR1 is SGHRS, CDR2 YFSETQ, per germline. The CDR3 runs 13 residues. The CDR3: CASREGHSRGYTF.

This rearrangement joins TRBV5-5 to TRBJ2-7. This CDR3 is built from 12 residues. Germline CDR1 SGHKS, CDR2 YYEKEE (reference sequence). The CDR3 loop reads CASSLVGNEQYF.

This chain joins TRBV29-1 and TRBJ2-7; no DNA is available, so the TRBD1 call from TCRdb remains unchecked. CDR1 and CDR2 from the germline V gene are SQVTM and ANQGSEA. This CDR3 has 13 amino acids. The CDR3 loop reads CSVRQGNSYEQYF.

The CDR3 sequence is CASSQAREWYSNQPQHF. The genes are TRBV28 and TRBJ1-5. The V gene's germline CDR1 is MDHEN and CDR2 SYDVKM. There are 17 residues in the CDR3.

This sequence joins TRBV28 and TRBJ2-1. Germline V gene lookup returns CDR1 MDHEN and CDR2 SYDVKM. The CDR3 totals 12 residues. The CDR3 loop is CASSFRPNEQFF.

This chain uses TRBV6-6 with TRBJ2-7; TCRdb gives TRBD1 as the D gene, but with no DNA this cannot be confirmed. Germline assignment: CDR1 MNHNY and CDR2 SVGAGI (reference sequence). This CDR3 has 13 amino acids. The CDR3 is CASTPGRAYEQYF.

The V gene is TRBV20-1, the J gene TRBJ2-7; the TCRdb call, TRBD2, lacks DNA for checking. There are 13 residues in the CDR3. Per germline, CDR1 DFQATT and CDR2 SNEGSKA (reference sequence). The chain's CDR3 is CSARAGRRDEQYF.

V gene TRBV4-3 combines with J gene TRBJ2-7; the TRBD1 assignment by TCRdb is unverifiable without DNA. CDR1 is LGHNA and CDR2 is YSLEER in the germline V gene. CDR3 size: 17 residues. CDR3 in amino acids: CASSQDFLSGGSYEQYF.

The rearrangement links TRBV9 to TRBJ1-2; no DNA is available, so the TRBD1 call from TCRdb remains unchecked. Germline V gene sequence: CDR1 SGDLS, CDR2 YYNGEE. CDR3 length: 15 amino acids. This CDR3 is CASSRPRTGSYGYTF.

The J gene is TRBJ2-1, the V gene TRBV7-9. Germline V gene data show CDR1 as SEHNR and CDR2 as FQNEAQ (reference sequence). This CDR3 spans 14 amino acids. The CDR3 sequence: CASSLAQSGGEQFF.

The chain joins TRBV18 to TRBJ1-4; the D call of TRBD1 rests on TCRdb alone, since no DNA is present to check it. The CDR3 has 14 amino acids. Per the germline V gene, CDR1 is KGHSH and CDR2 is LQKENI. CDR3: CASSLGAHNEKLFF.

The CDR3 is CASSSTVAAEQYF. This chain connects TRBV7-3 to TRBJ2-7; TCRdb indicates TRBD1, and absent DNA this call remains unverified. There are 13 residues in the CDR3. Germline CDR1 SGHTA, CDR2 FQGTGA.

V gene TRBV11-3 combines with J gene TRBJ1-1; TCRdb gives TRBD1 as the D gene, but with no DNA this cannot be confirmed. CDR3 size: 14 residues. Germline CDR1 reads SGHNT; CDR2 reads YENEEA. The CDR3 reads CASSLEGVFTEAFF.

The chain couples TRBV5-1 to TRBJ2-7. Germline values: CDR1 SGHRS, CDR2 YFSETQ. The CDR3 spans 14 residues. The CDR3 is CASTPGGRSYEQYF.

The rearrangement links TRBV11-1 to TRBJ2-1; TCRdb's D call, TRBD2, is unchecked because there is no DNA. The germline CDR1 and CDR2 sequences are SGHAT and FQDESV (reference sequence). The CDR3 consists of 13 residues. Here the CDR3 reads CASSLASSDEQFF.

The CDR3 reads CASSPGQGGFNEQFF. This chain uses TRBV5-1 with TRBJ2-1; TCRdb lists TRBD1, though no DNA is available to test this call. The CDR3 spans 15 residues. The germline V gene has CDR1 SGHRS and CDR2 YFSETQ. Filled out from reference TRBV5-1 and TRBJ2-1, the complete variable domain reads KAGVTQTPRYLIKTRGQQVTLSCSPISGHRSVSWYQQTPGQGLQFLFEYFSETQRNKGNFPGRFSGRQFSNSRSEMNVSTLELGDSALYLCASSPGQGGFNEQFFGPGTRLTVL.

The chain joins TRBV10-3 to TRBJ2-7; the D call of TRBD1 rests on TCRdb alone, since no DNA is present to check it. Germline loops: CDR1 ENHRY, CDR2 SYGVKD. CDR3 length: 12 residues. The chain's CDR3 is CAISTGAYEQYF.

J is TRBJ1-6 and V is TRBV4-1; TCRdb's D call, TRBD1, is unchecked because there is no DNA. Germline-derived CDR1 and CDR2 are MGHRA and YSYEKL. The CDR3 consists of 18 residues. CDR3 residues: CASSQGIGDTVGRSPLHF.

This CDR3 is CASSFTPGQGETQYF. The chain employs TRBV5-1 and TRBJ2-5; TCRdb calls TRBD1, which cannot be checked without DNA. The germline CDR1 and CDR2 sequences are SGHRS and YFSETQ. This CDR3 is built from 15 residues.

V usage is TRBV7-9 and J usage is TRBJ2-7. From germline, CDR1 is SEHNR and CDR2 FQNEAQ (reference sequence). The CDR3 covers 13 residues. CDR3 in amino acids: CASSQTYLREQYF.

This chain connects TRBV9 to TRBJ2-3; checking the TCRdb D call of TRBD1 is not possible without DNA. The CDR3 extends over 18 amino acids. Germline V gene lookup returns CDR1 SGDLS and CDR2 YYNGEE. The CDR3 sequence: CASSSPGHEWPGTDTQYF.

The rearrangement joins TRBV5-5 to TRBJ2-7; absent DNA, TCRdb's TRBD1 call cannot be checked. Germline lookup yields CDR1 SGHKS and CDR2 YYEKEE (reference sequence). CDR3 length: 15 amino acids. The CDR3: CASSLFRGGTYEQYF. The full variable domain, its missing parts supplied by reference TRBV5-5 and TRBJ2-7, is DAGVTQSPTHLIKTRGQQVTLRCSPISGHKSVSWYQQVLGQGPQFIFQYYEKEERGRGNFPDRFSARQFPNYSSELNVNALLLGDSALYLCASSLFRGGTYEQYFGPGTRLTVT.

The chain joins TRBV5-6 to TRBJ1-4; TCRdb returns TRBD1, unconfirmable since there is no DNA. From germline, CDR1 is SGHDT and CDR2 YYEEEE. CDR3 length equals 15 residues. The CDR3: CASSIKTGGKAKLFF.

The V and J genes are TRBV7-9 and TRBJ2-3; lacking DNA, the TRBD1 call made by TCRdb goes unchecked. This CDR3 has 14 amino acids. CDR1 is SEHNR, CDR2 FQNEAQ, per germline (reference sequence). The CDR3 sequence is CASLGGQGTDTQYF.

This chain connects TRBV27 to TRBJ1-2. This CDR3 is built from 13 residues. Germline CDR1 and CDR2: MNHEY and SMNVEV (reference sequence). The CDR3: CASSLRQPYGYTF.

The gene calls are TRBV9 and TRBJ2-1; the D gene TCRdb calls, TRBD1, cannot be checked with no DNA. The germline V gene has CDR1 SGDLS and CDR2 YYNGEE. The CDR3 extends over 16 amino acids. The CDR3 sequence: CASSILGVSSYNEQFF. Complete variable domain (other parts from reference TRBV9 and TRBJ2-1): DSGVTQTPKHLITATGQRVTLRCSPRSGDLSVYWYQQSLDQGLQFLIQYYNGEERAKGNILERFSAQQFPDLHSELNLSSLELGDSALYFCASSILGVSSYNEQFFGPGTRLTVL.